Below are 17 T cell receptor beta chains sequenced from a single sample in a study of CD8 T cells in Susac syndrome (dated by TCRdb to about 2019). Library creation used the immunoSEQ multiplex PCR assay. RNA was extracted using the RNeasy kit, and roughly 0.5 to 1 microgram was reverse transcribed with random hexamers. TCRdb itself trimmed the public reads at Q25 with fastp, ran MiXCR and retained productive beta chains. Under each unique CDR3 protein, matching rows form one entry showing the most common genes and DNA. In this sample the table shows approximately 150,000 distinct CDR3 sequences, 90% to 95% of which occur a single time. Approximately 0.11% of the sample is in the top ten clones. Sample: CD4+ T cells from PBMCs. These receptors all stem from a human donor with multiple sclerosis.

The rearrangement uses TRBV14 and TRBJ2-7; tentatively, D is TRBD1 (5 bases). The CDR3 length is 13 residues. Germline V CDR1 and CDR2: SGHDN, FVKESK. Trimming stripped 3 bases from V and 0 bases from J, with 6 bases between. The CDR3 is CASSQDNSYEQYF. The CDR3 DNA sequence: TGTGCCAGCAGCCAGGACAACTCCTACGAGCAGTACTTC. Looking up the rest from reference TRBV14 and TRBJ2-7 gives the full variable domain: EAGVTQFPSHSVIEKGQTVTLRCDPISGHDNLYWYRRVMGKEIKFLLHFVKESKQDESGMPNNRFLAERTGGTYSTLKVQPAELEDSGVYFCASSQDNSYEQYFGPGTRLTVT.

This CDR3 is CSAPRIMTGQETQYF. The CDR3, as DNA: TGCAGTGCTCCCCGAATCATGACAGGACAAGAGACCCAGTACTTC. The rearrangement links TRBV20-1 to TRBJ2-5, with D possibly matching TRBD1 (6 bases). This CDR3 comprises 15 residues. V lost 5 bases, J lost 2 bases, and 18 bases lay in between. The germline V gene has CDR1 DFQATT and CDR2 SNEGSKA (reference sequence).

V gene TRBV29-1 combines with J gene TRBJ1-3; 8 bases are a match to TRBD1. The CDR3 has 13 amino acids. The germline CDR1 and CDR2 sequences are SQVTM and ANQGSEA. Trimming at V came to 7 bases and at J to 4 bases, leaving 6 bases not matched to a gene. CDR3 sequence: CSATGTGGNTIYF. The CDR3 nucleotides are TGCAGCGCAACCGGGACAGGAGGAAACACCATATATTTT.

The rearrangement uses TRBV29-1 and TRBJ1-5, with TRBD1 as a possible D gene (5 bases). Trimming took off 0 bases at V and 6 bases at J, with 9 bases between the two ends. CDR3 length equals 13 residues. Germline V gene lookup returns CDR1 SQVTM and CDR2 ANQGSEA. The CDR3 nucleotides are TGCAGCGTTGAAGATGGAAGGGGTCAGCCCCAGCATTTT. Translating it yields CSVEDGRGQPQHF. The full variable domain, in which reference TRBV29-1 and TRBJ1-5 provide the parts outside the CDR3, is SAVISQKPSRDICQRGTSLTIQCQVDSQVTMMFWYRQQPGQSLTLIATANQGSEATYESGFVIDKFPISRPNLTFSTLTVSNMSPEDSSIYLCSVEDGRGQPQHFGDGTRLSIL.

The gene calls are TRBV1 and TRBJ2-7. TRBV1 is recorded as a pseudogene. The CDR3 runs to 15 residues. The CDR3: CTSSQDSGPTYEQYF. CDR3 in DNA: TGCACCAGCAGCCAAGACTCGGGACCTACCTACGAGCAGTACTTC.

The chain recombines TRBV20-1 with TRBJ2-6; a possible D gene is TRBD1 (5 bases). V lost 1 base and J lost 0, with 19 bases in between. Looked up from germline, CDR1 is DFQATT and CDR2 is SNEGSKA (reference sequence). CDR3 size: 19 residues. CDR3 residues: CSARAPRAGPGSGANVLTF. The CDR3 coding sequence is TGCAGTGCTAGAGCCCCCCGTGCAGGGCCGGGCTCTGGGGCCAACGTCCTGACTTTC.

V usage is TRBV28 and J usage is TRBJ1-2, with D hard to call. CDR1 and CDR2 (germline): MDHEN, SYDVKM. Trimming shortened V by 1 base and J by 3 bases, and 6 bases separated the two germline ends. The CDR3 runs to 13 residues. The CDR3 nucleotides read TGTGCCAGCAGTTTATCCAGTTACTATGGCTACACCTTC. It specifies CASSLSSYYGYTF.

The chain uses TRBV12-3 or TRBV12-4 and TRBJ2-2; the D is unclear. The ends were cut back, 3 bases at V and 0 bases at J, with 8 bases in the middle. The CDR3 loop spans 15 amino acids. The CDR3 bases are TGTGCCAGCAGTTTCAAGGGCGCGAACACCGGGGAGCTGTTTTTT. This gives the protein CASSFKGANTGELFF.

The chain carries TRBV20-1 and TRBJ1-5, with 10 bases fitting TRBD1. J lost 7 bases, V lost 6 bases, and 6 bases had no gene match. The CDR3 length is 13 residues. The germline V gene encodes CDR1 DFQATT and CDR2 SNEGSKA (reference sequence). The CDR3 sequence is CSAMTGGGQPQHF. CDR3 in DNA: TGCAGTGCCATGACAGGGGGCGGACAGCCCCAGCATTTT.

The chain couples TRBV28 to TRBJ2-6; D gene uncertain. The ends were cut back, 5 bases at V and 0 bases at J, with 11 bases in the middle. The CDR3 runs 16 residues. Looked up from germline, CDR1 is MDHEN and CDR2 is SYDVKM. CDR3 in amino acids: CASSPRPSSGANVLTF. CDR3 DNA sequence: TGTGCCAGCAGTCCCCGACCGAGCTCTGGGGCCAACGTCCTGACTTTC.

The DNA for the CDR3 is TGTGCCAGCAGTGCACCGCTGGGACTAGCGGGGGGGAACTCCTACGAGCAGTACTTC. Amino acids: CASSAPLGLAGGNSYEQYF. The J gene is TRBJ2-7, the V gene TRBV12-3 or TRBV12-4, with TRBD2 matching over 16 bases. The trim removed 5 bases at V and 0 bases at J, leaving 10 bases unmatched. This CDR3 region has 19 residues.

The chain carries TRBV20-1 and TRBJ2-1, with 9 bases fitting TRBD2. J gave up 8 bases and V 4 bases, and 3 bases lay outside the gene matches. From germline, CDR1 is DFQATT and CDR2 SNEGSKA (reference sequence). This CDR3 spans 12 amino acids. CDR3 nucleotide sequence: TGCAGTGCTAAGCGGGGGGTCGATGAGCAGTTCTTC. It specifies CSAKRGVDEQFF.

The chain employs TRBV5-4 and TRBJ2-7; possible D gene TRBD2, 6 bases. Germline CDR1 is SGHNT and CDR2 is YYREEE (reference sequence). The V end lost 6 bases, the J end lost 5 bases, and 18 bases lay between the germline ends. The CDR3 extends over 14 amino acids. For the CDR3, the DNA is TGTGCCAGCACCGTGGGGGGAACCGGAAACGAGCAGTACTTC. As protein: CASTVGGTGNEQYF.

This rearrangement joins TRBV6-5 to TRBJ1-5; no clear D gene. Germline loops: CDR1 MNHEY, CDR2 SVGAGI. V dropped 4 bases and J dropped 0 bases, with 10 bases sitting between them. This CDR3 is 15 amino acids long. The CDR3 sequence: CASSSAGNSNQPQHF. CDR3 nucleotides: TGTGCCAGCAGTTCGGCAGGCAATAGCAATCAGCCCCAGCATTTT.

The chain is built from TRBV7-9 and TRBJ2-7; either TRBD1 or TRBD2 may fit D (5 bases each). V dropped 8 bases and J dropped 2 bases, with 13 bases sitting between them. Looked up from germline, CDR1 is SEHNR and CDR2 is FQNEAQ (reference sequence). The CDR3 spans 13 residues. CDR3 sequence (DNA): TGTGCCAGCGGCCGGGACCCCGCCTACGAGCAGTACTTC. This codes for CASGRDPAYEQYF.

This clonotype was seen once. The CDR3 is CSVDPRGAGETQYF. The DNA of the CDR3 is TGCAGCGTAGACCCCAGGGGGGCCGGAGAGACCCAGTACTTC. The V gene is TRBV29-1, the J gene TRBJ2-5, with D possibly being TRBD1 (7 bases). V lost 6 bases, J lost 4 bases, and 18 bases lay in between. Germline V lookup: CDR1 SQVTM, CDR2 ANQGSEA. CDR3 length equals 14 residues.

The CDR3 spells CASSAPARAYNEQFF. The CDR3 bases are TGCGCCAGCAGCGCCCCCGCTAGGGCCTACAATGAGCAGTTCTTC. This rearrangement joins TRBV5-1 to TRBJ2-1, with unresolved D. This CDR3 has 15 residues. Germline-derived CDR1 and CDR2 are SGHRS and YFSETQ. The V end was cut by 4 bases, the J end by 2 bases, with 13 bases between.